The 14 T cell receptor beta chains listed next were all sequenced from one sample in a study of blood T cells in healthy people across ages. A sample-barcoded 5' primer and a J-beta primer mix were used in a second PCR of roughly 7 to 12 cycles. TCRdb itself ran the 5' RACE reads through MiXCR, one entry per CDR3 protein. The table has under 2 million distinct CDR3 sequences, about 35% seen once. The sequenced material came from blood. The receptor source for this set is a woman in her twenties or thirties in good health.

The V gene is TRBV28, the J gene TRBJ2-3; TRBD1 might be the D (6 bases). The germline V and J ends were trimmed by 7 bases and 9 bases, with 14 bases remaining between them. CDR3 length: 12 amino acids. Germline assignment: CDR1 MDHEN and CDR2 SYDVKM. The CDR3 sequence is CASTFLRGTQYF. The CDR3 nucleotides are TGTGCCAGCACCTTCCTGAGGGGGACGCAGTATTTT. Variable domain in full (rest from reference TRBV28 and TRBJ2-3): DVKVTQSSRYLVKRTGEKVFLECVQDMDHENMFWYRQDPGLGLRLIYFSYDVKMKEKGDIPEGYSVSREKKERFSLILESASTNQTSMYLCASTFLRGTQYFGPGTRLTVL.

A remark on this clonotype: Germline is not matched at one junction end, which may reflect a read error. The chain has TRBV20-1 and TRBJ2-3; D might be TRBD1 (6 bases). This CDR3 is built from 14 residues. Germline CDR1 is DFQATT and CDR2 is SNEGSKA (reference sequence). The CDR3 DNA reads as TGCAGTGCTCCGAACAGGGACGGCACAGATACGCTGTATTTT. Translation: CSAPNRDGTDTLYF.

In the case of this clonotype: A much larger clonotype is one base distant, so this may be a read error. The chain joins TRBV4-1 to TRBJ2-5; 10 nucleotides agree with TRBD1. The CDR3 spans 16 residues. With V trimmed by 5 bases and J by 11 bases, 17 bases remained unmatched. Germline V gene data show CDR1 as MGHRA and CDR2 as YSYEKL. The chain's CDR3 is CASSYRLRDRGREQYF. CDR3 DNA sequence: TGCGCCAGCAGCTACCGACTCCGGGACAGGGGAAGGGAGCAGTACTTC.

The CDR3 reads CASSFVAGPMSSGANVLTF. CDR3 nucleotide sequence: TGCGCCAGCAGCTTTGTAGCGGGACCGATGAGCTCTGGGGCCAACGTCCTGACTTTC. The chain uses TRBV5-1 and TRBJ2-6, with 8 positions matching TRBD2. This CDR3 contains 19 residues. V lost 2 bases and J lost 0; bases outside the gene matches: 10. In germline, CDR1 is SGHRS, CDR2 YFSETQ.

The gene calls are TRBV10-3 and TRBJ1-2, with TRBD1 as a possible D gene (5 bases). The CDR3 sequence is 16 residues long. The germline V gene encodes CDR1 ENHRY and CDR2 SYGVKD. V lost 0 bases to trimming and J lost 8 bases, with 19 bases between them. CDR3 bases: TGTGCCATCAGTGAGTCGAAGGGGCCGGGAAGGACCGGCTACACCTTC. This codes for CAISESKGPGRTGYTF.

For the CDR3, the DNA is TGTGCCAGCAGCCCCGGTGGCCAAATAAATGAGCAGTTCTTC. The encoded protein is CASSPGGQINEQFF. This chain connects TRBV7-9 to TRBJ2-1; D is unresolved. The CDR3 loop spans 14 amino acids. CDR1 and CDR2 from the germline V gene are SEHNR and FQNEAQ (reference sequence). Deletions cut 5 bases from V and 7 bases from J, with 15 bases between.

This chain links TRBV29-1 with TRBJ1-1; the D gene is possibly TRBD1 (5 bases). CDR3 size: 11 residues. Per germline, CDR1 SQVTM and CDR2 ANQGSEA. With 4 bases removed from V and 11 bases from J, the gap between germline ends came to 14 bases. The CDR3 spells CSVVAVTGAFF. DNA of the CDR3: TGCAGCGTTGTGGCAGTCACAGGCGCTTTCTTT. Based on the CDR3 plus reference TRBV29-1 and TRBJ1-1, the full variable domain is SAVISQKPSRDICQRGTSLTIQCQVDSQVTMMFWYRQQPGQSLTLIATANQGSEATYESGFVIDKFPISRPNLTFSTLTVSNMSPEDSSIYLCSVVAVTGAFFGQGTRLTVV.

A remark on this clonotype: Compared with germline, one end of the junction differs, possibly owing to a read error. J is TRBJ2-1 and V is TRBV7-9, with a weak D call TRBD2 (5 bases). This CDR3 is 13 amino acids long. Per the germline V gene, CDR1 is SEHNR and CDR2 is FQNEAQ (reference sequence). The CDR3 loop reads CANSELVGNEQFF. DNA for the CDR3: TGTGCCAACAGCGAACTAGTGGGCAATGAGCAGTTCTTC.

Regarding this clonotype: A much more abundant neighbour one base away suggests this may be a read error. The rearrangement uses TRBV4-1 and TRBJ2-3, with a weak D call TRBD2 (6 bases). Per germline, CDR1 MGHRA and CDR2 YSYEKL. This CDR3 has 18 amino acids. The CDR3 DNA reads TGCGCCGGCAGCCAAGATACGACGGGAGCTTTGAGCACAGATACGCAGTATTTT. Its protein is CAGSQDTTGALSTDTQYF.

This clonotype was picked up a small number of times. The CDR3: CASSLGGFPTYEQYF. DNA for the CDR3: TGTGCCAGCAGCTTAGGGGGGTTCCCAACCTACGAGCAGTACTTC. V gene TRBV7-2 combines with J gene TRBJ2-7, with D tentatively TRBD1 or TRBD2 (5 bases each). Germline-derived CDR1 and CDR2 are SGHTA and FQGNSA. V lost 1 base and J lost 2, with 12 bases in between. The CDR3 covers 15 residues.

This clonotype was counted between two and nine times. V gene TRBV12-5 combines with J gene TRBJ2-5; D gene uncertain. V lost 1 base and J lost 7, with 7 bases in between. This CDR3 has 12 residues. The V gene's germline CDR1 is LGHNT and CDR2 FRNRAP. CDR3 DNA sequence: TGTGCTAGTGGTTTGGCGTTGGGGACCCAGTACTTC. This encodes CASGLALGTQYF.

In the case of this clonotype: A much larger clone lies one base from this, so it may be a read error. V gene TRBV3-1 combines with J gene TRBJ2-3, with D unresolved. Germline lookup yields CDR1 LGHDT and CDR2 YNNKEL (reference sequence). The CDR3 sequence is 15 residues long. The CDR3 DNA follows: TGTGCCAGCAGCCAGCCAACAAAAGGTACAGAGACGCAGTATTTT. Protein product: CASSQPTKGTETQYF.

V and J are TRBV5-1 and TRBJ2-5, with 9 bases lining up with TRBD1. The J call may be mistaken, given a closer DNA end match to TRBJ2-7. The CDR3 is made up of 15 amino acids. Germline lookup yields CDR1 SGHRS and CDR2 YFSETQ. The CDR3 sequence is CASSWETGGPLEQYF. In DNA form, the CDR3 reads TGCGCCAGCAGCTGGGAGACAGGGGGACCCCTCGAGCAGTACTTC.

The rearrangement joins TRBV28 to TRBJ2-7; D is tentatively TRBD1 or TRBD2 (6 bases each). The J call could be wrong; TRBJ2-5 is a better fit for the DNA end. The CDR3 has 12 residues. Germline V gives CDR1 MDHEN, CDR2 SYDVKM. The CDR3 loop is CASLRGRETQYF. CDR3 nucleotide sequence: TGTGCCTCCCTACGGGGGCGGGAGACCCAGTACTTC.